A selection of T cell receptor beta chains follows, all from one sample in a study of human T cells and chemical hapten exposure. A single record per CDR3 protein comes from TCRdb applying MiXCR to the RACE reads. The table lists around 56,000 distinct CDR3 sequences, roughly a tenth of them singletons. The sample consisted of whole blood, taken in connection with sensitization to the hapten diphenylcyclopropenone (DPC). The receptors come from a man aged 40-55 years with alopecia areata. Some clones in this sample may be carry-over from other donors' samples. Both conserved end residues are part of each CDR3. The D gene is left open where the match is weak. Clone size is stated in some rows and not others, as once, few, many or a class when expanded.

>-|TRBJ2-2|TRBV12-5|many
TGTGCTAGTGGTTTGGTACGGGCCGGGAGCACCGGGGAGCTGTTTTTT
CASGLVRAGSTGELFF
>TRBD2|TRBJ2-1|TRBV11-2|few
TGTGCCAGCAGCTTAAGAGACTCCGGGGGGAAGGGTTACAATGAGCAGTTCTTC
CASSLRDSGGKGYNEQFF
>TRBD1|TRBJ1-5|TRBV28|-
TGTGCCAGCAGTTACCCAGGACAGGGGAATCAGCCCCAGCATTTT
CASSYPGQGNQPQHF
>-|TRBJ2-3|TRBV28|-
TGTGCCAGCAGTTTCAGCGAAAGATCTACAGATACGCAGTATTTT
CASSFSERSTDTQYF
>TRBD1|TRBJ2-7|TRBV4-3|many
TGCGCCAGCAGCCAAGGGGCGACAGGGTCCTACGAGCAGTACTTC
CASSQGATGSYEQYF
>-|TRBJ2-6|TRBV7-9|many
TGTGCCAGCAGCCCTTTTGCCGGGTTCCGCTCTGGGGCCAACGTCCTGACTTTC
CASSPFAGFRSGANVLTF
>TRBD2|TRBJ2-3|TRBV12-3/TRBV12-4|few
TGTGCCAGCAGCTTTAGCGGGAGAACCACAGATACGCAGTATTTT
CASSFSGRTTDTQYF
>-|TRBJ1-2|TRBV10-3|-
TGTGCTACAAACCTCAGGGCGGAGAGCTATGGCTACACCTTC
CATNLRAESYGYTF
>TRBD2|TRBJ2-2|TRBV14|-
TGTGCCAGCAGCCAAAGACTAGCAATTAACACCGGGGAGCTGTTTTTT
CASSQRLAINTGELFF
>TRBD1|TRBJ2-1|TRBV7-2|few
TGTGCCAGCACCATTCAACAGGGGGGATACAATGAGCAGTTCTTC
CASTIQQGGYNEQFF
>-|TRBJ1-1|TRBV7-9|few
TGTGCCAGCAGCCAACAGGGAACTGAAGCTTTCTTT
CASSQQGTEAFF
>-|TRBJ2-7|TRBV7-9|few
TGTGCCAGCAGCCCCCGGGACACCCGCGCCTACGGGCAGTACTTC
CASSPRDTRAYGQYF
>TRBD1|TRBJ2-7|TRBV28|-
TGTGCCAGCAGAACAGGGGGCCTCTACGAGCAGTACTTC
CASRTGGLYEQYF
>-|TRBJ2-3|TRBV28|-
TGTGCCAGCAGTTACACAGATACGCAGTATTTT
CASSYTDTQYF
>-|TRBJ2-7|TRBV27|few
TGTGCCAGCAGTTTACTTCCTAGAGGGGCCTACGAGCAGTACTTC
CASSLLPRGAYEQYF
>TRBD1|TRBJ2-2|TRBV5-1|-
TGCGCCAGCAGCCCGGACAGGGGACCTGGCCTGCGACGCTCGAACACCGGGGAGCTGTTTTTT
CASSPDRGPGLRRSNTGELFF
>-|TRBJ1-2|TRBV7-9|-
TGTGCCAGCAGCTTAGCTGGCAGGGCGGACTATGGCTACACCTTC
CASSLAGRADYGYTF
>-|TRBJ1-5|TRBV28|-
TGTGCCAACACCAAGACAGGTAGGAGCAATCAGCCCCAGCATTTT
CANTKTGRSNQPQHF
>-|TRBJ2-1|TRBV19|many
TGTGCCAGCCAAGTGGGTTTCGGTGAGCAGTTCTTC
CASQVGFGEQFF
>TRBD1|TRBJ2-1|TRBV5-5|-
TGTGCCAGCAGCTTGGCCCCGGGACAGACTTACAATGAGCAGTTCTTC
CASSLAPGQTYNEQFF
>TRBD1|TRBJ2-2|TRBV25-1|-
TGTGCCAGCAGTTCCCAGACAGGGGACTACACCGGGGAGCTGTTTTTT
CASSSQTGDYTGELFF
>TRBD1|TRBJ2-3|TRBV7-9|many
TGTGCCAGCAGCCTCGGGACAGCGGCAGATACGCAGTATTTT
CASSLGTAADTQYF
>TRBD2|TRBJ2-2|TRBV19|many
TGTGCCAGTAGTATAAGACTAGCGGGGACGAACACCGGGGAGCTGTTTTTT
CASSIRLAGTNTGELFF
>-|TRBJ1-5|TRBV9|-
TGTGCCAGCAGCCCTACGGACTCTCAGCCCCAGCATTTT
CASSPTDSQPQHF
>-|TRBJ2-5|TRBV4-3|many
TGCGCCAGCAGCCAAGATCGTCAGGTCCAGACCCAGTACTTC
CASSQDRQVQTQYF
>-|TRBJ2-3|TRBV20-1|few
TGCAGTGCTAGTCAGGTTACGCAGTATTTT
CSASQVTQYF